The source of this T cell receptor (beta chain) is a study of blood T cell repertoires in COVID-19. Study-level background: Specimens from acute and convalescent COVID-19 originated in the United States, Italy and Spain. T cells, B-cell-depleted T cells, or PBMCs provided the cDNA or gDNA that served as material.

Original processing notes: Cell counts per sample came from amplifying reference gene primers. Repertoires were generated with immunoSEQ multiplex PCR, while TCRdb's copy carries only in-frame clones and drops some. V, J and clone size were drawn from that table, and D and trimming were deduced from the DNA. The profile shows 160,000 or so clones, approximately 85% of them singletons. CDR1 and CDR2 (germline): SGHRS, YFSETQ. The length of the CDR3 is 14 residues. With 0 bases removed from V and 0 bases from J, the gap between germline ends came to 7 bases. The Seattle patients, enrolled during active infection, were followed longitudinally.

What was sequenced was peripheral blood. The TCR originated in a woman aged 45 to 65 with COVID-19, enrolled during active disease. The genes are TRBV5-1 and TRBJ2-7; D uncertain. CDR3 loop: CASSLEAASYEQYF. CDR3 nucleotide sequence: TGCGCCAGCAGCTTGGAGGCGGCCTCCTACGAGCAGTACTTC.